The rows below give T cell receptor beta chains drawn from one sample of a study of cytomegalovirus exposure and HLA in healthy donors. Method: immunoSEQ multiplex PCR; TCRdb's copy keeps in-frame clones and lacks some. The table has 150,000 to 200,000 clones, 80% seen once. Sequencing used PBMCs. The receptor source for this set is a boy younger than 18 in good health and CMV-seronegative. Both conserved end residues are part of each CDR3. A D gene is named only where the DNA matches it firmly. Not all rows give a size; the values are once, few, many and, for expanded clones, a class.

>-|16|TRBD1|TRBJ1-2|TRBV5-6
CASRAITGEDGYGYTF
TGTGCCAGCAGGGCTATTACAGGGGAGGACGGCTATGGCTACACCTTC
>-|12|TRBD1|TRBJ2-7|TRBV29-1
CSVETGTYEQYF
TGCAGCGTTGAGACAGGGACGTACGAGCAGTACTTC
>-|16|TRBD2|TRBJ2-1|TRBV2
CASNKGASGPYNEQFF
TGTGCCAGCAACAAAGGTGCTAGCGGGCCCTACAATGAGCAGTTCTTC
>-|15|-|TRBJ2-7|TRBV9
CASSPTSGSANEQYF
TGTGCCAGCAGCCCCACCTCAGGGTCAGCCAACGAGCAGTACTTC
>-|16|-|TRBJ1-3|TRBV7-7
CASSQGWGVGGNTIYF
TGTGCTAGCAGCCAGGGATGGGGCGTAGGTGGAAACACCATATATTTT
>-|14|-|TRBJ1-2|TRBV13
CASSLGQNYYGYTF
TGTGCCAGCAGCTTAGGACAGAACTACTATGGCTACACCTTC
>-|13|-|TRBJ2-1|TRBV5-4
CASSPTLTGEQFF
TGTGCCAGCAGCCCTACCCTCACAGGTGAGCAGTTCTTC
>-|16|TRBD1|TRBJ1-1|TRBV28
CASAVGTGALNTEAFF
TGTGCCTCGGCCGTAGGGACAGGAGCTTTAAACACTGAAGCTTTCTTT
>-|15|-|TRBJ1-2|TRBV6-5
CASSYAAVANYGYTF
TGTGCCAGCAGTTACGCCGCCGTAGCTAACTATGGCTACACCTTC
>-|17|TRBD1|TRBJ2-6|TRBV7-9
CASSSSGTGTGANVLTF
TGTGCCAGCAGCTCCTCCGGGACAGGGACTGGGGCCAACGTCCTGACTTTC
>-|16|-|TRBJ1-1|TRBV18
CASSPQLGQSITEAFF
TGTGCCAGCTCACCACAGTTAGGACAGTCCATCACTGAAGCTTTCTTT
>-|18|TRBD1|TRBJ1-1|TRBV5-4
CASSLGVGQGPLGTEAFF
TGTGCCAGCAGCTTGGGTGTCGGACAGGGGCCCCTGGGCACTGAAGCTTTCTTT
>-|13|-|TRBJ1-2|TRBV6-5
CASTRTALYGYTF
TGTGCCAGCACCCGGACAGCCCTCTATGGCTACACCTTC
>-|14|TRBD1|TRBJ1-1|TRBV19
CASMRDRLNTEAFF
TGTGCCAGTATGAGGGACAGATTGAACACTGAAGCTTTCTTT
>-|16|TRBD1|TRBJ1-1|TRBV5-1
CASSPTGGTLLTEAFF
TGCGCCAGCAGCCCCACAGGGGGCACCTTGCTCACTGAAGCTTTCTTT
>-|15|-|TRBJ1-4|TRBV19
CASSFGAGVGEKLFF
TGTGCCAGTAGTTTTGGGGCAGGGGTGGGTGAAAAACTGTTTTTT
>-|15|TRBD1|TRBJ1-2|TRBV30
CAWSVRMTGGHGYTF
TGTGCCTGGAGTGTACGGATGACAGGGGGTCATGGCTACACCTTC
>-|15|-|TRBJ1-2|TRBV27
CASPGYRVLYYGYTF
TGTGCCAGCCCCGGGTACAGGGTGCTTTACTATGGCTACACCTTC
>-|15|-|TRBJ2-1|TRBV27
CASSYRPGAYNEQFF
TGTGCCAGCAGTTACAGGCCAGGGGCGTACAATGAGCAGTTCTTC
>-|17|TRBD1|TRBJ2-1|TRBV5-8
CASGRVAGTGSYNEQFF
TGTGCCAGCGGCAGGGTAGCCGGGACAGGCTCCTACAATGAGCAGTTCTTC
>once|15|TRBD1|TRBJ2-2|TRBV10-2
CASSDGQGGAGELFF
TGCGCCAGCAGTGATGGACAGGGGGGCGCCGGGGAGCTGTTTTTT
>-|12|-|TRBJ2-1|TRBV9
CASSVGSEEQFF
TGTGCCAGCAGCGTAGGATCGGAGGAGCAGTTCTTC
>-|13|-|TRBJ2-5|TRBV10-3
CAISGDTEETQYF
TGTGCCATCAGTGGGGACACCGAAGAGACCCAGTACTTC